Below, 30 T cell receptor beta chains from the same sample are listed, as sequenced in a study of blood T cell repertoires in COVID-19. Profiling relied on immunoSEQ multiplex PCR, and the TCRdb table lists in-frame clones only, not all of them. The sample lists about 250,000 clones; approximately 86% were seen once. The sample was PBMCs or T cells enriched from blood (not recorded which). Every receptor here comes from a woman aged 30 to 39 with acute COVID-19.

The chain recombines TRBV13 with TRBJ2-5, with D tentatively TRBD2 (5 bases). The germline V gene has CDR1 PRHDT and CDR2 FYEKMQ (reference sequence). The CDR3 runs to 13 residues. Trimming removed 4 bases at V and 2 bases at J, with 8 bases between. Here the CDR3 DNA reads TGTGCCAGCAGCTCTGAGGGTCAAGAGACCCAGTACTTC. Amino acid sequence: CASSSEGQETQYF.

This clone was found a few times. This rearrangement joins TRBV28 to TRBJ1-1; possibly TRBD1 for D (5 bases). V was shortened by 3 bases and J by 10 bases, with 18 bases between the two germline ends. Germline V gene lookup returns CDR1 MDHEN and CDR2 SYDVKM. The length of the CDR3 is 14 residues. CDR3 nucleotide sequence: TGTGCCAGCAGTTTGGACCTAGGACAAAAGGGAGCTTTCTTT. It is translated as CASSLDLGQKGAFF.

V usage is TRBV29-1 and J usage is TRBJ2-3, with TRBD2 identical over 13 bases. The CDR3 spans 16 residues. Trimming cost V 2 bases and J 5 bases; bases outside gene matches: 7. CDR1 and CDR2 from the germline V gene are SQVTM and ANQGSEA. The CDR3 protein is CSVELLAGGLGDTQYF. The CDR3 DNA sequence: TGCAGCGTTGAACTACTAGCGGGAGGGCTGGGAGATACGCAGTATTTT.

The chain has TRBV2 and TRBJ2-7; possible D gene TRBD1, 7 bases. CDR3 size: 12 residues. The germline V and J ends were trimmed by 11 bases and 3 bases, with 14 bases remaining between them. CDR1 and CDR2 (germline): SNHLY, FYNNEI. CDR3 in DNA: TGTGCCGGGCGCGGGACAGACTACGAGCAGTACTTC. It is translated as CAGRGTDYEQYF.

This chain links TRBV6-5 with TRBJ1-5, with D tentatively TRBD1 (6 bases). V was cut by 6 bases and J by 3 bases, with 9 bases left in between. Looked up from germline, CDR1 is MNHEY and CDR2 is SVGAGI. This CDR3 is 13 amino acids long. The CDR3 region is CASRDSYNQPQHF. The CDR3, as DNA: TGTGCCAGCAGGGACAGCTACAATCAGCCCCAGCATTTT.

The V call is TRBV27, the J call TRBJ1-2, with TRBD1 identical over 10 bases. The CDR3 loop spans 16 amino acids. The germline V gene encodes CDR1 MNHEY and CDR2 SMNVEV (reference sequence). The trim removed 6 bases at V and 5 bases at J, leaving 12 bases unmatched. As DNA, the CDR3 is TGTGCCAGCAGCCATCGGACGGGACAGGGGTTTTATGGCTACACCTTC. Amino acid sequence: CASSHRTGQGFYGYTF.

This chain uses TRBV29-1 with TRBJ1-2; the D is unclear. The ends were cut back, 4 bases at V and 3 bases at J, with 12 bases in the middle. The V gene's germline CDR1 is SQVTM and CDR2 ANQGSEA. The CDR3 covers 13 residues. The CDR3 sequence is CSVGHREDYGYTF. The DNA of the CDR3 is TGCAGCGTTGGCCACCGGGAGGACTATGGCTACACCTTC. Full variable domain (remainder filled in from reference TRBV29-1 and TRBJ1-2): SAVISQKPSRDICQRGTSLTIQCQVDSQVTMMFWYRQQPGQSLTLIATANQGSEATYESGFVIDKFPISRPNLTFSTLTVSNMSPEDSSIYLCSVGHREDYGYTFGSGTRLTVV.

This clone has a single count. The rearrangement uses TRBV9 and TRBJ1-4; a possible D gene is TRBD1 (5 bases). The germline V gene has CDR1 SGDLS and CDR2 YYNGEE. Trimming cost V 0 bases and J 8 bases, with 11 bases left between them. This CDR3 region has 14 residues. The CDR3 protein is CASSVEGAQEKLFF. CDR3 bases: TGTGCCAGCAGCGTAGAAGGGGCTCAAGAAAAACTGTTTTTT.

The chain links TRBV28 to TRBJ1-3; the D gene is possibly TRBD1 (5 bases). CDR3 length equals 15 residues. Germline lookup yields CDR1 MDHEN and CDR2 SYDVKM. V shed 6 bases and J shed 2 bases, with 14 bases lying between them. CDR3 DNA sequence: TGTGCCAGCAGCACCCAAGGCAGGGCTGGAAACACCATATATTTT. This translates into CASSTQGRAGNTIYF.

The CDR3 loop is CASSEPPRWGHDTQYF. The CDR3 region has the DNA TGTGCCAGCAGTGAACCCCCGCGATGGGGCCACGATACGCAGTATTTT. The chain couples TRBV6-1 to TRBJ2-3; tentatively, D is TRBD1 (5 bases). This CDR3 is built from 16 residues. Germline CDR1 MNHNS, CDR2 SASEGT. The germline V and J ends were trimmed by 2 bases and 6 bases, with 18 bases remaining between them.

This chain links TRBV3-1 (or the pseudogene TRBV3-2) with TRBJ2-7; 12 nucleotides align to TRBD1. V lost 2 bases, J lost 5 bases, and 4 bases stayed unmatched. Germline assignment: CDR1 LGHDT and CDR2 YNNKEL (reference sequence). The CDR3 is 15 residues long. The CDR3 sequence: CASSQNGTGGNEQYF. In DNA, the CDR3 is TGTGCCAGCAGCCAAAACGGGACAGGGGGCAACGAGCAGTACTTC.

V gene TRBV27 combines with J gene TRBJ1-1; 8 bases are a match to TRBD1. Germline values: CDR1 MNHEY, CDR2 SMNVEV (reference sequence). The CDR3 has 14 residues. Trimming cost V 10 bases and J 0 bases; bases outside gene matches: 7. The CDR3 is CATRTGPMNTEAFF. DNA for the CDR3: TGTGCCACAAGGACAGGGCCCATGAACACTGAAGCTTTCTTT.

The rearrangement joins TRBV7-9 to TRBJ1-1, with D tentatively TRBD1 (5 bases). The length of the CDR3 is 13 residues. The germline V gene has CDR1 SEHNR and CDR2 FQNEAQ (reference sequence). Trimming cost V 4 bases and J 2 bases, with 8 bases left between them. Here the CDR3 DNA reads TGTGCCAGCAGCTGGGGGGGTAACACTGAAGCTTTCTTT. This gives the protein CASSWGGNTEAFF.

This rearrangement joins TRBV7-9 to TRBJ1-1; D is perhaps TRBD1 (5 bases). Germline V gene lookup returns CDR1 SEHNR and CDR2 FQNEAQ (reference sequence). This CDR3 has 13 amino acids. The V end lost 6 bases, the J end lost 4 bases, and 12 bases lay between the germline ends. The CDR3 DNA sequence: TGTGCCAGCAGGCCGGGGGTTGGCACTGAAGCTTTCTTT. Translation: CASRPGVGTEAFF. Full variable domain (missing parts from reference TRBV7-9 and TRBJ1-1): DTGVSQNPRHKITKRGQNVTFRCDPISEHNRLYWYRQTLGQGPEFLTYFQNEAQLEKSRLLSDRFSAERPKGSFSTLEIQRTEQGDSAMYLCASRPGVGTEAFFGQGTRLTVV.

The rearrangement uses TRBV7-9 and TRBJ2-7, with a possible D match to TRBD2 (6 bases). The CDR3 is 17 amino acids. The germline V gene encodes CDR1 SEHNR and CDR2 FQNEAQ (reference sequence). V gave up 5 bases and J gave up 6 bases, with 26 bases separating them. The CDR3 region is CASSPLGGGRSLGEQYF. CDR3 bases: TGTGCCAGCAGCCCCCTTGGGGGAGGTCGGTCTCTAGGCGAGCAGTACTTC.

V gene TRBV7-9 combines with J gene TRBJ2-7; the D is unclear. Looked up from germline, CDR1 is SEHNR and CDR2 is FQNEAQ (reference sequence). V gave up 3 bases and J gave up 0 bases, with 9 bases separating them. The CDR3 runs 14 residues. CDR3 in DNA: TGTGCCAGCAGCTTGAAGAGGAACTCCTACGAGCAGTACTTC. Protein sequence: CASSLKRNSYEQYF.

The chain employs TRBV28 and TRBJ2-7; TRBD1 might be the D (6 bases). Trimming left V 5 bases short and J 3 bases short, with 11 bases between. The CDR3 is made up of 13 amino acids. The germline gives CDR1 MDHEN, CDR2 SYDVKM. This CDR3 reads CASSDLTGYEQYF. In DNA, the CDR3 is TGTGCCAGCAGTGACCTGACAGGCTACGAGCAGTACTTC. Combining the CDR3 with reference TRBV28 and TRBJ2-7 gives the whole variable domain DVKVTQSSRYLVKRTGEKVFLECVQDMDHENMFWYRQDPGLGLRLIYFSYDVKMKEKGDIPEGYSVSREKKERFSLILESASTNQTSMYLCASSDLTGYEQYFGPGTRLTVT.

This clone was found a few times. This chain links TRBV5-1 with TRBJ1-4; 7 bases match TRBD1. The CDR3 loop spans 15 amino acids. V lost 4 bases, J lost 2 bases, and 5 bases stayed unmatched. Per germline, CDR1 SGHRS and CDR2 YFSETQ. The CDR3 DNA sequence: TGCGCCAGCAGCGAGACAGGGCTCACTAATGAAAAACTGTTTTTT. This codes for CASSETGLTNEKLFF.

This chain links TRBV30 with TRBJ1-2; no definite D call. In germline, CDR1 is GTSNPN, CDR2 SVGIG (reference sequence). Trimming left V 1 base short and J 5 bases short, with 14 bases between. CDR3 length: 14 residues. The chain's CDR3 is CAWSEIQAGYGYTF. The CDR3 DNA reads TGTGCCTGGAGTGAGATTCAAGCGGGTTATGGCTACACCTTC. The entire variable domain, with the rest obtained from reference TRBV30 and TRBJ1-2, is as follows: SQTIHQWPATLVQPVGSPLSLECTVEGTSNPNLYWYRQAAGRGLQLLFYSVGIGQISSEVPQNLSASRPQDRQFILSSKKLLLSDSGFYLCAWSEIQAGYGYTFGSGTRLTVV.

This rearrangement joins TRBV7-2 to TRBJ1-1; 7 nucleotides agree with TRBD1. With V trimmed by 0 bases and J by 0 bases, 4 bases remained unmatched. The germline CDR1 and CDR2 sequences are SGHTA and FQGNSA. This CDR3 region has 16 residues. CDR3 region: CASSLAGTAMNTEAFF. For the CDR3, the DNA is TGTGCCAGCAGCTTAGCCGGGACAGCTATGAACACTGAAGCTTTCTTT.

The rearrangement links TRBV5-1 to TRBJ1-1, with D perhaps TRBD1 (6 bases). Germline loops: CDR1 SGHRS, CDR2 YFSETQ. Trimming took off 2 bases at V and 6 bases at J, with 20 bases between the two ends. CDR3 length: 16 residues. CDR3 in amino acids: CASSLSVPGHGSEAFF. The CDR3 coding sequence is TGCGCCAGCAGCTTATCTGTCCCGGGACACGGTTCTGAAGCTTTCTTT.

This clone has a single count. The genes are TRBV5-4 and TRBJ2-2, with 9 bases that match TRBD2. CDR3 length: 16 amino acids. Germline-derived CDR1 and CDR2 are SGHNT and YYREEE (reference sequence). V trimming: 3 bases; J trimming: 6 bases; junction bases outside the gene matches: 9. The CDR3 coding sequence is TGTGCCAGCAGCTCCTTTAGCGGGGGTGGCGCCGGGGAGCTGTTTTTT. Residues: CASSSFSGGGAGELFF.

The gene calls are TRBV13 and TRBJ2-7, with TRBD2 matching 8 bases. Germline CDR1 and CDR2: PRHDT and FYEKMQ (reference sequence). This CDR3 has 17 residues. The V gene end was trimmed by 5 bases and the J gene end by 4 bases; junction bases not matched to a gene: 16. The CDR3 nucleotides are TGTGCCAGCAGCCTCCTTCGGAGCGGGAGTTCCCGTTACGAGCAGTACTTC. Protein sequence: CASSLLRSGSSRYEQYF.

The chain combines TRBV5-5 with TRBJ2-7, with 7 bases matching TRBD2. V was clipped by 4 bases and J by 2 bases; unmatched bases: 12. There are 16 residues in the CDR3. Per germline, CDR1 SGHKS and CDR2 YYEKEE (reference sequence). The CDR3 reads CASSLGGDYGTYEQYF. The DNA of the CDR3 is TGTGCCAGCAGCCTCGGTGGGGACTACGGCACCTACGAGCAGTACTTC.

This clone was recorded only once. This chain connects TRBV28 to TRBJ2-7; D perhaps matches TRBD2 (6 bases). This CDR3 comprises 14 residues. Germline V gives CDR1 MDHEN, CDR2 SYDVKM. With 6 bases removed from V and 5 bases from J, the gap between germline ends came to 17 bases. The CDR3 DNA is TGTGCCAGCAGAATGCCGGGACTGAGCCACGAGCAGTACTTC. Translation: CASRMPGLSHEQYF.

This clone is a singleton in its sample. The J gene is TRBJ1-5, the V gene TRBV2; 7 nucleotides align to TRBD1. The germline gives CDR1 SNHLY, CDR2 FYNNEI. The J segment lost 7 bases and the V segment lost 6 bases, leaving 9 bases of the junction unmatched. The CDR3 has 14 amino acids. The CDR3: CASSFRRDSQPQHF. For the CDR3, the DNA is TGTGCCAGCAGCTTCCGCCGGGACAGCCAGCCCCAGCATTTT.

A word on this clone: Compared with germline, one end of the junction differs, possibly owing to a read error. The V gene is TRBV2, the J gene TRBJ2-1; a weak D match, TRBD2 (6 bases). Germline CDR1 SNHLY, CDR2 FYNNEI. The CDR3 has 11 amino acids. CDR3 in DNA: TGTGCCAGCAGTGAAGCGGCGGGGAGTCTCTTC. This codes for CASSEAAGSLF. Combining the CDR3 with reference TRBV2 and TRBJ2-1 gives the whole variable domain EPEVTQTPSHQVTQMGQEVILRCVPISNHLYFYWYRQILGQKVEFLVSFYNNEISEKSEIFDDQFSVERPDGSNFTLKIRSTKLEDSAMYFCASSEAAGSLFGPGTRLTVL.

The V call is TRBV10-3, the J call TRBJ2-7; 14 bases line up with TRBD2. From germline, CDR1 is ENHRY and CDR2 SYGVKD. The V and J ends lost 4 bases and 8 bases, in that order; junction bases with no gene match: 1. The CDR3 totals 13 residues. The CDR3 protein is CAISGTSGGKQYF. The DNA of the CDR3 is TGTGCCATCAGTGGGACTAGCGGGGGGAAGCAGTACTTC.

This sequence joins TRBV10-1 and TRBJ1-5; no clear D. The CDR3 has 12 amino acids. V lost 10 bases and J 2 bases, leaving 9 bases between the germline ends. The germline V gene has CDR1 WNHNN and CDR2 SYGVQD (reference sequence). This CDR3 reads CANGWRNQPQHF. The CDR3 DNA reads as TGCGCCAACGGGTGGCGCAATCAGCCCCAGCATTTT.

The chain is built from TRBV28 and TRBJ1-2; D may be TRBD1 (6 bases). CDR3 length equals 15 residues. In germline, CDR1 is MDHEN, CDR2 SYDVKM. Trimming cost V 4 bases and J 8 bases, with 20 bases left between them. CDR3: CASSYGWGQGDGYTF. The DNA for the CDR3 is TGTGCCAGCAGTTACGGGTGGGGGCAGGGAGACGGCTACACCTTC.